The 30 T cell receptor beta chains listed next were all sequenced from one sample in a study of Graves' ophthalmopathy and Graves' hyperthyroidism. Amplification of TCR beta CDR3 regions used RNA transcripts. RT-PCR was first run with HTBI primers, then multiplex PCR in a second round. TCRdb used MiXCR to reprocess the multiplex PCR reads, holding one entry per CDR3 protein. The sample records around 1.1 million distinct CDR3 sequences, 36% being singletons. Sequences were obtained from peripheral blood or thyroid tissue (not recorded which). The receptors were sampled from an adult man with Graves' hyperthyroidism.

V is TRBV7-9 and J is TRBJ2-5; maybe TRBD1 (5 bases). CDR1 is SEHNR, CDR2 FQNEAQ, per germline (reference sequence). This CDR3 region has 15 residues. The ends were cut back, 4 bases at V and 0 bases at J, with 12 bases in the middle. The CDR3 nucleotides read TGTGCCAGCAGCTCCCCGACAGTATACCAAGAGACCCAGTACTTC. Protein sequence: CASSSPTVYQETQYF.

This clonotype was seen repeatedly, ten times or more. The chain employs TRBV7-2 and TRBJ1-4; D may be TRBD1 (6 bases). Trimming took off 2 bases at V and 8 bases at J, with 9 bases between the two ends. Germline CDR1 SGHTA, CDR2 FQGNSA. This CDR3 is 13 amino acids long. The DNA for the CDR3 is TGTGCCAGCAGCTTAAAGAGGGGGGAAAAACTGTTTTTT. Translated, it gives CASSLKRGEKLFF.

This clonotype was observed many times. The CDR3 here is CASSLLPGLGQPQHF. For the CDR3, the DNA is TGTGCCAGCAGCTTACTACCAGGGTTGGGTCAGCCCCAGCATTTT. The chain employs TRBV7-2 and TRBJ1-5; D may be TRBD1 (5 bases). In germline, CDR1 is SGHTA, CDR2 FQGNSA. Trimming left V 2 bases short and J 6 bases short, with 14 bases between. This CDR3 has 15 residues.

This clonotype was seen ten or more times. This sequence joins TRBV7-9 and TRBJ1-1; 7 positions agree with TRBD1. This CDR3 region has 15 residues. Germline CDR1 SEHNR, CDR2 FQNEAQ (reference sequence). J gave up 4 bases and V 0 bases, and 5 bases lay outside the gene matches. The CDR3: CASSLATGVSTEAFF. The DNA of the CDR3 is TGTGCCAGCAGCTTAGCAACAGGGGTAAGCACTGAAGCTTTCTTT.

The chain couples TRBV7-2 to TRBJ2-3; D is possibly TRBD2 (5 bases). With 2 bases removed from V and 2 bases from J, the gap between germline ends came to 20 bases. The CDR3 runs to 18 residues. The germline V gene encodes CDR1 SGHTA and CDR2 FQGNSA. CDR3 coding DNA: TGTGCCAGCAGCTTAACGGACCGGGGATGGGTTATCACAGATACGCAGTATTTT. This translates into CASSLTDRGWVITDTQYF.

For this clonotype: Compared with germline, one end of the junction differs, possibly owing to a read error. The chain's CDR3 is CASSSPRDRAHEQYF. CDR3 nucleotides: TGTGCCAGCAGTTCGCCCCGGGACAGGGCCCACGAGCAGTACTTC. The genes are TRBV10-3 and TRBJ2-7, with TRBD1 identical over 9 bases. The V gene's germline CDR1 is ENHRY and CDR2 SYGVKD. The CDR3 is 15 residues long.

This clonotype was counted many times. The chain links TRBV12-3 or TRBV12-4 to TRBJ2-7; TRBD1 aligns across 8 bases. This CDR3 has 13 residues. Germline trimming cut 6 bases from V and 2 bases from J; bases unmatched to any gene: 3. In DNA, the CDR3 is TGTGCCAGCAGGGCGGGACAGGCCTACGAGCAGTACTTC. Protein product: CASRAGQAYEQYF.

This chain connects TRBV5-1 to TRBJ1-2; weak D call: TRBD1 (6 bases). Germline CDR1 SGHRS, CDR2 YFSETQ. The CDR3 covers 14 residues. The V and J ends lost 0 bases and 6 bases respectively, with 12 bases between them. CDR3 sequence: CASSLDTGYDGYTF. CDR3 nucleotide sequence: TGCGCCAGCAGCTTGGATACAGGGTACGATGGCTACACCTTC. Variable domain in full (rest from reference TRBV5-1 and TRBJ1-2): KAGVTQTPRYLIKTRGQQVTLSCSPISGHRSVSWYQQTPGQGLQFLFEYFSETQRNKGNFPGRFSGRQFSNSRSEMNVSTLELGDSALYLCASSLDTGYDGYTFGSGTRLTVV.

Details on this clonotype: This may be a read error, as it is one base from a much larger clone. The V call is TRBV20-1, the J call TRBJ2-5; TRBD1 or TRBD2 may be the D gene (5 bases each). The germline CDR1 and CDR2 sequences are DFQATT and SNEGSKA (reference sequence). This CDR3 is 13 amino acids long. CDR3 sequence: CGAHPGHQETQYF. CDR3 nucleotide sequence: TGCGGTGCTCACCCGGGACACCAAGAGACCCAGTACTTC.

This clonotype was recorded a few times. V and J are TRBV4-1 and TRBJ1-1, with D perhaps TRBD1 (5 bases). Trimming pared 5 bases from V and 4 bases from J, leaving 14 bases between. The CDR3 length is 14 residues. Germline V gene data show CDR1 as MGHRA and CDR2 as YSYEKL. The CDR3 protein is CASSSVGAVTEAFF. The CDR3 DNA follows: TGCGCCAGCAGCTCGGTTGGGGCGGTCACTGAAGCTTTCTTT.

For this clonotype: Mismatch with germline at one junction end may stem from a read error. The rearrangement links TRBV7-9 to TRBJ1-5, with D possibly matching TRBD1 (5 bases). Germline values: CDR1 SEHNR, CDR2 FQNEAQ (reference sequence). The CDR3 extends over 16 amino acids. The CDR3 DNA reads as TGTGCCAGCAGCCTAGCCGGGGGATTGCGCGGCGGGCCCCAGCATTTT. It specifies CASSLAGGLRGGPQHF.

The CDR3 region is CASSPGLTGRGPYEQYF. CDR3 sequence (DNA): TGCGCCAGCAGCCCGGGGCTCACAGGACGGGGGCCCTACGAGCAGTACTTC. The chain is built from TRBV5-1 and TRBJ2-7; D is tentatively TRBD1 or TRBD2 (6 bases each). Germline assignment: CDR1 SGHRS and CDR2 YFSETQ. Between the trimmed V and J ends, which lost 4 bases and 2 bases, there was a span of 22 bases. The CDR3 is made up of 17 amino acids.

This clonotype was detected ten times or more. V usage is TRBV7-2 and J usage is TRBJ1-5; 8 bases match TRBD1. Germline CDR1 SGHTA, CDR2 FQGNSA. The length of the CDR3 is 17 residues. J was trimmed by 0 bases and V by 2 bases; bases with no gene match: 6. The CDR3 DNA follows: TGTGCCAGCAGCTTAAGGACAGGGTTCAATAGCAATCAGCCCCAGCATTTT. Translation gives CASSLRTGFNSNQPQHF.

The CDR3 sequence: CASSYPTGPAYSGANVLTF. For the CDR3, the DNA is TGTGCCAGCAGTTACCCGACAGGGCCCGCTTATTCTGGGGCCAACGTCCTGACTTTC. V is TRBV12-3 or TRBV12-4 and J is TRBJ2-6, with 7 bases fitting TRBD1. Trimming took 4 bases from V and 1 from J; bases not matched to a gene: 13. The CDR3 runs 19 residues.

The sample holds many counts of this clonotype. V usage is TRBV10-3 and J usage is TRBJ1-3, with a possible D match to TRBD1 (6 bases). V shed 10 bases and J shed 0 bases, with 13 bases lying between them. The CDR3 runs to 14 residues. The V gene's germline CDR1 is ENHRY and CDR2 SYGVKD. DNA for the CDR3: TGTGCCACCGGAACAGGGACCTCTGGAAACACCATATATTTT. Its protein is CATGTGTSGNTIYF.

This chain uses TRBV5-1 with TRBJ2-5; D tentatively reads TRBD1 or TRBD2 (6 bases each). The CDR3 consists of 16 residues. The V end lost 0 bases, the J end lost 4 bases, and 16 bases lay between the germline ends. CDR1 is SGHRS and CDR2 is YFSETQ in the germline V gene. The CDR3 DNA reads TGCGCCAGCAGCTTGGAGGGGGGCCGGGGGTCAGAGACCCAGTACTTC. It specifies CASSLEGGRGSETQYF.

This clonotype was counted at least ten times. The chain combines TRBV29-1 with TRBJ1-2; D is uncertain. This CDR3 has 11 amino acids. Germline CDR1 and CDR2: SQVTM and ANQGSEA. Trimming took off 3 bases at V and 4 bases at J, with 6 bases between the two ends. The CDR3 here is CSVDTFYGYTF. The CDR3 bases are TGCAGCGTTGACACATTCTATGGCTACACCTTC.

This clonotype was observed at least ten times. This rearrangement joins TRBV2 to TRBJ2-5; either TRBD1 or TRBD2 may fit D (6 bases each). The ends were cut back, 6 bases at V and 5 bases at J, with 19 bases in the middle. The CDR3 sequence is 15 residues long. Germline CDR1 reads SNHLY; CDR2 reads FYNNEI. In DNA form, the CDR3 reads TGTGCCAGCAGCCCCTCGGCGAGGGGGGTGGAGACCCAGTACTTC. This encodes CASSPSARGVETQYF.

This clonotype has only a few counts. CDR3 coding DNA: TGCAGTGCTCACCGGCCCGGACAGGCTATAGGGCCCCAGCATTTT. Protein: CSAHRPGQAIGPQHF. The chain links TRBV20-1 to TRBJ1-5, with 7 bases aligning to TRBD1. CDR1 and CDR2 from the germline V gene are DFQATT and SNEGSKA (reference sequence). The CDR3 runs to 15 residues. V gave up 5 bases and J gave up 9 bases; unmatched junction bases: 16.

This sequence joins TRBV12-3 or TRBV12-4 and TRBJ1-1; possibly TRBD1 for D (6 bases). V was clipped by 6 bases and J by 5 bases, with 16 bases between them. This CDR3 is 14 amino acids long. CDR3 protein: CASSHGGPGTEAFF. The CDR3, as DNA: TGTGCCAGCAGCCATGGGGGGCCGGGGACTGAAGCTTTCTTT.

V usage is TRBV29-1 and J usage is TRBJ1-1; no clear D gene. CDR3 length: 11 residues. In germline, CDR1 is SQVTM, CDR2 ANQGSEA. The V end lost 4 bases, the J end lost 8 bases, and 11 bases lay between the germline ends. CDR3 loop: CSVARSTEAFF. CDR3 DNA: TGCAGCGTTGCACGGTCTACCGAAGCTTTCTTT.

This clonotype has a handful of counts. The chain recombines TRBV12-3 or TRBV12-4 with TRBJ2-7; TRBD2 matches 9 bases. CDR3 length equals 17 residues. V lost 3 bases to trimming and J lost 1 base; unmatched junction nucleotides: 10. CDR3: CASSFVLAGIQSYEQYF. CDR3 DNA: TGTGCCAGCAGTTTCGTCCTAGCGGGGATCCAATCCTACGAGCAGTACTTC.

This clonotype was observed many times. The chain employs TRBV5-1 and TRBJ1-1, with D perhaps TRBD1 (5 bases). V was clipped by 5 bases and J by 4 bases, with 9 bases between them. The CDR3 is 12 amino acids. Germline lookup yields CDR1 SGHRS and CDR2 YFSETQ. The DNA of the CDR3 is TGCGCCAGCAGAGGGGATGGCACTGAAGCTTTCTTT. Translated, it gives CASRGDGTEAFF.

This clonotype was observed many times. The chain recombines TRBV7-9 with TRBJ1-4, with no clear D. CDR3 size: 15 residues. V lost 5 bases and J lost 2, with 12 bases in between. Per the germline V gene, CDR1 is SEHNR and CDR2 is FQNEAQ (reference sequence). CDR3 nucleotide sequence: TGTGCCAGCAGCACCCCGGGATCGACTAATGAAAAACTGTTTTTT. Translating gives CASSTPGSTNEKLFF.

The sample holds one count of this clonotype. CDR3 sequence (DNA): TGTGCCAGCAGCCCGGGACTAGCGGGAGAAGTCGAGCAGTACTTC. This sequence encodes CASSPGLAGEVEQYF. J is TRBJ2-7 and V is TRBV9; TRBD2 matches 14 bases. Germline loops: CDR1 SGDLS, CDR2 YYNGEE. V was clipped by 4 bases and J by 6 bases; unmatched bases: 6. The CDR3 is 15 residues long.

V gene TRBV5-8 combines with J gene TRBJ2-7, with 7 bases identical to TRBD1. The CDR3 contains 14 residues. After removal of 5 bases from V and 6 bases from J, the junction contained 11 bases not matched to a gene. The V gene's germline CDR1 is SGHTS and CDR2 YDEGEE. The CDR3 DNA reads TGTGCCAGCAGTCGAGAGGGGGCAGGGTCCGAGCAGTACTTC. Amino acids: CASSREGAGSEQYF.

The chain uses TRBV7-9 and TRBJ1-1, with D uncertain. Germline CDR1 reads SEHNR; CDR2 reads FQNEAQ (reference sequence). V was clipped by 2 bases and J by 3 bases, with 16 bases between them. The CDR3 is 16 residues long. The CDR3 reads CASSLRSRAPDTEAFF. The DNA for the CDR3 is TGTGCCAGCAGCTTAAGGAGTAGGGCTCCGGACACTGAAGCTTTCTTT.

V is TRBV20-1 and J is TRBJ1-5; 7 bases are shared with TRBD1. Germline V gene data show CDR1 as DFQATT and CDR2 as SNEGSKA (reference sequence). This CDR3 is built from 14 residues. The V gene end was trimmed by 5 bases and the J gene end by 7 bases; junction bases not matched to a gene: 11. Here the CDR3 DNA reads TGCAGTGCTCATGACCGGGACAGTGAACAGCCCCAGCATTTT. Residues: CSAHDRDSEQPQHF.

The V gene is TRBV7-2, the J gene TRBJ2-1; the D gene is possibly TRBD2 (5 bases). This CDR3 region has 15 residues. Trimming stripped 5 bases from V and 0 bases from J, with 11 bases between. CDR1 and CDR2 (germline): SGHTA, FQGNSA. The CDR3 loop reads CASSRPEGSYNEQFF. The CDR3 DNA sequence: TGTGCCAGCAGCCGACCCGAGGGCTCCTACAATGAGCAGTTCTTC.

This clonotype is a singleton in its sample. This may arise from a read error, as a much more abundant clone is one base away. This chain uses TRBV19 with TRBJ2-5; 7 nucleotides align to TRBD2. Germline V gene data show CDR1 as LNHDA and CDR2 as SQIVND (reference sequence). The CDR3 runs to 16 residues. The CDR3 DNA reads TGTGCCAGTAGTATAGACAGTGGACTAGTTCTAGAGACCAAGTACTTC. As protein: CASSIDSGLVLETKYF.